This section outlines one TCR beta chain sequence together with its context. Antigen unknown. Generated by immunoSEQ multiplex PCR, the TCRdb table keeps only in-frame clones and is missing some. This table has 25,000 to 35,000 clones, over 70% appearing once. The data stem from a study of early stage breast cancer tumors. Study details: Each sample averaged approximately 9.8-fold read coverage.

Broader study findings: Compared with adjacent normal breast tissue, tumors showed around 2.7-fold greater T cell density and higher clonality. Most shared enriched TCRB sequences were commonly generated ones. Chain pairing and CD4, CD8 or FOXP3 expression were not captured.

V lost 5 bases, J lost 3 bases, and 14 bases lay in between. The CDR3 runs 14 residues. Germline V gene data show CDR1 as MNHNY and CDR2 as SVGAGI (reference sequence). The sample consisted of blood. The clonotype was recovered from a middle-aged person with breast cancer. This chain connects TRBV6-6 to TRBJ2-7; D is possibly TRBD2 (6 bases). The CDR3 here is CASSRGIPDYEQYF. The CDR3 region has the DNA TGTGCCAGCAGTCGCGGGATCCCCGACTACGAGCAGTACTTC.